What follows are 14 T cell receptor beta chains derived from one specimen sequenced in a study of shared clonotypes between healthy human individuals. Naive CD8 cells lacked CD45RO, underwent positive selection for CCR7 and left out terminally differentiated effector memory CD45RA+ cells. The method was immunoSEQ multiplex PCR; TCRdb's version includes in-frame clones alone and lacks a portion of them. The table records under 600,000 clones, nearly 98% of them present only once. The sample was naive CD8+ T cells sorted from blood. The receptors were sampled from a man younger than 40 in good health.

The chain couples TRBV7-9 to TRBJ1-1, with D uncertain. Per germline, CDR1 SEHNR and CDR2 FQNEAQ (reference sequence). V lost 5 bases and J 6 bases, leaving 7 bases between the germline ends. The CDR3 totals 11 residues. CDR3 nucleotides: TGTGCCAGCAGCCCCTCGTCTGAAGCTTTCTTT. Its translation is CASSPSSEAFF.

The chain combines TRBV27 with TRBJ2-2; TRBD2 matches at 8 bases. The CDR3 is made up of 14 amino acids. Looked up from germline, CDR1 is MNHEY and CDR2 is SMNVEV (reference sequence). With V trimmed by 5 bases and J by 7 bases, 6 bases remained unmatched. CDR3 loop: CASSQRTSIGELFF. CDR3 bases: TGTGCCAGCAGTCAACGGACTAGCATCGGGGAGCTGTTTTTT.

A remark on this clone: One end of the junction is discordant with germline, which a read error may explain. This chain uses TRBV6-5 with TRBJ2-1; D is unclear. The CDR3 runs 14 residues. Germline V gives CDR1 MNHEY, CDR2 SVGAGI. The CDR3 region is CASSYSGSDNEQFF. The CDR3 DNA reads TGTGCCAGCAGTTACTCCGGCTCCGACAATGAGCAGTTCTTC.

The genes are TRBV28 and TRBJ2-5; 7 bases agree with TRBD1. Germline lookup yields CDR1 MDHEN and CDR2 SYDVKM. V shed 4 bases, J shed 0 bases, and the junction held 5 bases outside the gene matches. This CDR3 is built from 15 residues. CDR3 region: CASSWTGVYQETQYF. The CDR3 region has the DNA TGTGCCAGCAGTTGGACAGGAGTGTACCAAGAGACCCAGTACTTC.

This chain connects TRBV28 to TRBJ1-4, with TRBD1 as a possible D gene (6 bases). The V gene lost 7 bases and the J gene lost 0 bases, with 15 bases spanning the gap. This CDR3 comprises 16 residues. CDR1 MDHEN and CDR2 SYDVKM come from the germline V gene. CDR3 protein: CASTTFSGATNEKLFF. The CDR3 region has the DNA TGTGCCAGCACAACGTTCTCAGGGGCAACTAATGAAAAACTGTTTTTT.

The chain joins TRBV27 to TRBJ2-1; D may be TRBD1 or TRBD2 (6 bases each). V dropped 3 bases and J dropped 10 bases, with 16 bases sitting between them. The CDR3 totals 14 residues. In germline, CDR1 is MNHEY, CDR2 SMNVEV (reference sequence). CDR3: CASSLGAGSREQFF. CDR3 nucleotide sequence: TGTGCCAGCAGTTTGGGGGCGGGGTCACGGGAGCAGTTCTTC.

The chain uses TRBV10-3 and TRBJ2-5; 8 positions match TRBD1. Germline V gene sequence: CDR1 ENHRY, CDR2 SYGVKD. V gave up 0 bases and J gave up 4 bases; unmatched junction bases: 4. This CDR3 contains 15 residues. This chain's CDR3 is CAISESQGAVETQYF. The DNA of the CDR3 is TGTGCCATCAGTGAGTCTCAGGGGGCTGTAGAGACCCAGTACTTC.

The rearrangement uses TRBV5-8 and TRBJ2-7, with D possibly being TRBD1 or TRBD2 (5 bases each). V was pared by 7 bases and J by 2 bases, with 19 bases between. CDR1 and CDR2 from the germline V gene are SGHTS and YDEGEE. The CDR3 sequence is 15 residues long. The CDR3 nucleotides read TGTGCCAGCGGGGCTCCGGGACGGTCGGCCTACGAGCAGTACTTC. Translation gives CASGAPGRSAYEQYF. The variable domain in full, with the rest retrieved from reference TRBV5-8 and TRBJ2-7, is EAGVTQSPTHLIKTRGQQATLRCSPISGHTSVYWYQQALGLGLQFLLWYDEGEERNRGNFPPRFSGRQFPNYSSELNVNALELEDSALYLCASGAPGRSAYEQYFGPGTRLTVT.

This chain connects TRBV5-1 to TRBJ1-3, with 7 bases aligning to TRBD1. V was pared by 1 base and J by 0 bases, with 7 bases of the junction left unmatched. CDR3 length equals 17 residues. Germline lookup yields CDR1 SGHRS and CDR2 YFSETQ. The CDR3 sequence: CASSLTNRQGSGNTIYF. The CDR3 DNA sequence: TGCGCCAGCAGCTTGACAAATCGACAGGGCTCTGGAAACACCATATATTTT. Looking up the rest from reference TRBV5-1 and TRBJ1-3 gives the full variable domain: KAGVTQTPRYLIKTRGQQVTLSCSPISGHRSVSWYQQTPGQGLQFLFEYFSETQRNKGNFPGRFSGRQFSNSRSEMNVSTLELGDSALYLCASSLTNRQGSGNTIYFGEGSWLTVV.

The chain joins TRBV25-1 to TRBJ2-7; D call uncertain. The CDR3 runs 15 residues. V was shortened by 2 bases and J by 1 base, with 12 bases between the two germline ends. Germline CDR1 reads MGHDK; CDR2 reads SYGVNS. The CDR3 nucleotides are TGTGCCAGCAGTGAAGGGTCGCCTCCTTCCTACGAGCAGTACTTC. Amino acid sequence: CASSEGSPPSYEQYF.

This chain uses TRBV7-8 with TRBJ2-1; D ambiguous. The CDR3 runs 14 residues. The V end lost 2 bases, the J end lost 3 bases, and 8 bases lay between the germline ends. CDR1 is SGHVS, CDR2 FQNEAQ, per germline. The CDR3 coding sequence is TGTGCCAGCAGCTTACCCCCCAGCTACAATGAGCAGTTCTTC. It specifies CASSLPPSYNEQFF. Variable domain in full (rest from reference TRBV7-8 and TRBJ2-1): GAGVSQSPRYKVAKRGQDVALRCDPISGHVSLFWYQQALGQGPEFLTYFQNEAQLDKSGLPSDRFFAERPEGSVSTLKIQRTQQEDSAVYLCASSLPPSYNEQFFGPGTRLTVL.

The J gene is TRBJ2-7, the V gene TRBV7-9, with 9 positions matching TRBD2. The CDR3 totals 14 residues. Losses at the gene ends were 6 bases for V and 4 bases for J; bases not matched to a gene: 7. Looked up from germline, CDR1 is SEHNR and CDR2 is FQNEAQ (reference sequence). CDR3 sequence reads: CASRYSGSGYEQYF. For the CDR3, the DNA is TGTGCCAGCAGGTATAGCGGGAGTGGATACGAGCAGTACTTC.

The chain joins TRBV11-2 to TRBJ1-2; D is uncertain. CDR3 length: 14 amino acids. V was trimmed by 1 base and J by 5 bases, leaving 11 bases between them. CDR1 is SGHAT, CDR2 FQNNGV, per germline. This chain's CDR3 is CASSLGVTRYGYTF. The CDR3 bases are TGTGCCAGCAGCTTAGGTGTAACCCGGTATGGCTACACCTTC.

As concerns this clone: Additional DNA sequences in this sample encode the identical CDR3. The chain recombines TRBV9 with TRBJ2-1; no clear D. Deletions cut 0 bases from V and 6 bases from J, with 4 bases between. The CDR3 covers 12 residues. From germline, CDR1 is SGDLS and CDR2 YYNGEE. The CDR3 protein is CASSVDSNEQFF. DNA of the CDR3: TGTGCCAGCAGCGTAGATTCCAATGAGCAGTTCTTC. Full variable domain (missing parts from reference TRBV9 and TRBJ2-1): DSGVTQTPKHLITATGQRVTLRCSPRSGDLSVYWYQQSLDQGLQFLIQYYNGEERAKGNILERFSAQQFPDLHSELNLSSLELGDSALYFCASSVDSNEQFFGPGTRLTVL.